Sequencing of this TCR beta chain was carried out in a study of blood T cell repertoires in COVID-19. Only in-frame clones appear in the TCRdb table, and some are missing; sequencing was by immunoSEQ multiplex PCR. The table shows around 290,000 clones, with around 90% occurring only once. This TCR was sampled from a woman aged 40-49 years who had recovered from COVID-19. What was sequenced was PBMCs or T cells enriched from blood (not recorded which).

CDR3 in DNA: TGTGCCAGCAGCTTAGAGGGGGCCGGTACAGATACGCAGTATTTT. Translating gives CASSLEGAGTDTQYF. V and J are TRBV7-8 and TRBJ2-3; TRBD1 aligns across 7 bases. With 1 base clipped from V and 3 bases from J, the junction kept 4 bases outside the gene matches. The CDR3 is 15 residues long. Germline CDR1 SGHVS, CDR2 FQNEAQ. The full variable domain, in which reference TRBV7-8 and TRBJ2-3 provide the parts outside the CDR3, is GAGVSQSPRYKVAKRGQDVALRCDPISGHVSLFWYQQALGQGPEFLTYFQNEAQLDKSGLPSDRFFAERPEGSVSTLKIQRTQQEDSAVYLCASSLEGAGTDTQYFGPGTRLTVL.